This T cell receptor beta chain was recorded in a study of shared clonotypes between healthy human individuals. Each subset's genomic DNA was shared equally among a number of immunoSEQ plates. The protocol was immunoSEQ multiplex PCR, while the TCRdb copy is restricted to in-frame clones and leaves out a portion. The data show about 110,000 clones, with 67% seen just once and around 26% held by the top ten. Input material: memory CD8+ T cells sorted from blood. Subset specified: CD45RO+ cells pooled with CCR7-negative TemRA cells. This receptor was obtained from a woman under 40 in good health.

CDR3 sequence: CARSPRPEPYEQYF. The CDR3, as DNA: TGTGCCAGAAGCCCGAGACCCGAACCCTACGAGCAGTACTTC. This rearrangement joins TRBV5-3 to TRBJ2-7; D call uncertain. TRBV5-3 is noted as an ORF with a role that remains uncertain. CDR3 length equals 14 residues. V was trimmed by 4 bases and J by 2 bases, leaving 13 bases between them.